This T cell receptor (beta chain) was identified in a study of T cells in localized non-small cell lung cancer. This table comes from immunoSEQ multiplex PCR, and its TCRdb copy is limited to in-frame clones, with some not included. The sample lists about 40,000 clones, 81% occurring once. In the case of this clone: Its specificity is unknown.

Study-wide findings and caveats: Adjacent lung was found to contain a median about 60 of the top 100 tumor clones. The tumor had only one region sequenced, so heterogeneity remains possible.

The germline gives CDR1 MNHEY, CDR2 SVGAGI. The CDR3 sequence is 14 residues long. Germline trimming cut 0 bases from V and 4 bases from J; bases unmatched to any gene: 1. The chain recombines TRBV6-5 with TRBJ1-2, with 8 bases fitting TRBD1. Sequences were derived from peripheral blood mononuclear cells, sampled before any cancer treatment. The sequence was obtained from a male donor at least 60 years old with stage II lung adenocarcinoma. This CDR3 is CASSYSDRGYGYTF. For the CDR3, the DNA is TGTGCCAGCAGTTACTCAGACAGGGGCTATGGCTACACCTTC.